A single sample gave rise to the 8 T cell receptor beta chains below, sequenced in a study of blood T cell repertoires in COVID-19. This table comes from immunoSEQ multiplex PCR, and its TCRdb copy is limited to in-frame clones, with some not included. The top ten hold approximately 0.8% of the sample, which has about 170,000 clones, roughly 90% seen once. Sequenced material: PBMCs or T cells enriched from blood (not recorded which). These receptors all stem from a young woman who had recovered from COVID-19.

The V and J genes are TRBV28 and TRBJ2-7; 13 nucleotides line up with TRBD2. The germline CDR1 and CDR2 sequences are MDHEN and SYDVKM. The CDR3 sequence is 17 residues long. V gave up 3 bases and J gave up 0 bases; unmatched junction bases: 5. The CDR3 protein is CASSFRTSGSLSYEQYF. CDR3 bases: TGTGCCAGCAGTTTTCGGACTAGCGGGAGTCTCTCCTACGAGCAGTACTTC. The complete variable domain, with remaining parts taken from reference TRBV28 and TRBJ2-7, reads DVKVTQSSRYLVKRTGEKVFLECVQDMDHENMFWYRQDPGLGLRLIYFSYDVKMKEKGDIPEGYSVSREKKERFSLILESASTNQTSMYLCASSFRTSGSLSYEQYFGPGTRLTVT.

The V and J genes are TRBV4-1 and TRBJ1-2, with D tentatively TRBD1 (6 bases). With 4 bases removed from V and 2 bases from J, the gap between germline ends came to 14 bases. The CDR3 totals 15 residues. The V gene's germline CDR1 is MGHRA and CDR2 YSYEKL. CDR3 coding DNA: TGCGCCAGCAGCCTCGGGGGAGGGGGGAACTATGGCTACACCTTC. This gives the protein CASSLGGGGNYGYTF.

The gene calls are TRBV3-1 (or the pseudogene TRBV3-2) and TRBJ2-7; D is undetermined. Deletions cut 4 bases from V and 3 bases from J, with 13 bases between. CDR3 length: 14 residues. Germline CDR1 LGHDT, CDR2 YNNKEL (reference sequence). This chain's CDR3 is CASSPKPRSYEQYF. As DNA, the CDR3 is TGTGCCAGCAGCCCTAAACCACGGAGCTACGAGCAGTACTTC.

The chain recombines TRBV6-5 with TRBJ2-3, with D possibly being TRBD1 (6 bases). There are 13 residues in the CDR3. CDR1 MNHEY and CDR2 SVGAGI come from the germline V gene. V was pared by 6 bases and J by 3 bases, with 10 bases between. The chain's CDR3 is CASRTGMTDTQYF. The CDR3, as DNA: TGTGCCAGCAGGACAGGAATGACAGATACGCAGTATTTT.

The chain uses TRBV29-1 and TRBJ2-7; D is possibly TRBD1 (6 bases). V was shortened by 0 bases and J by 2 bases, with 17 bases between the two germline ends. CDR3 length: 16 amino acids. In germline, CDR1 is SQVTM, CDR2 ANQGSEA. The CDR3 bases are TGCAGCGTTGAAGATTTCGGGCAGGGGCAAACCTACGAGCAGTACTTC. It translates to CSVEDFGQGQTYEQYF.

The CDR3 spells CASSLDGLGRGTEAFF. The CDR3 nucleotides are TGTGCCAGCAGCTTAGATGGACTTGGGAGGGGCACTGAAGCTTTCTTT. V usage is TRBV11-2 and J usage is TRBJ1-1, with D possibly TRBD1 on 5 matching bases. The CDR3 loop spans 16 amino acids. The germline CDR1 and CDR2 sequences are SGHAT and FQNNGV. V dropped 0 bases and J dropped 4 bases, with 15 bases sitting between them.

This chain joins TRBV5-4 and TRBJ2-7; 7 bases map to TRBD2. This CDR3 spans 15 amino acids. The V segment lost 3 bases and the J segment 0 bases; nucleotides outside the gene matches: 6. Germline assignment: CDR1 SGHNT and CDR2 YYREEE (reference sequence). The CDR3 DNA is TGTGCCAGCAGCTCCAGCGGGATAAGCTCCTACGAGCAGTACTTC. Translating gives CASSSSGISSYEQYF.

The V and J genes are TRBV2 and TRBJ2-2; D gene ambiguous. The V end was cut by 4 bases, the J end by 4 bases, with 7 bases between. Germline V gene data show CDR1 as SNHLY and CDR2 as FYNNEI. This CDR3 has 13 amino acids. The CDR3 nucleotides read TGTGCCAGCAGTGGAGTGTTCACCGGGGAGCTGTTTTTT. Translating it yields CASSGVFTGELFF. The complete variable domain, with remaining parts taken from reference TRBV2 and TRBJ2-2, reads EPEVTQTPSHQVTQMGQEVILRCVPISNHLYFYWYRQILGQKVEFLVSFYNNEISEKSEIFDDQFSVERPDGSNFTLKIRSTKLEDSAMYFCASSGVFTGELFFGEGSRLTVL.